This T cell receptor beta chain was retrieved from a study of blood T cell repertoires in COVID-19. About the study: There were acute and convalescent COVID-19 samples, and they came from the United States, Italy and Spain. PBMCs, B-cell-depleted T cells, or T cells provided the cDNA or gDNA that made up the material.

Only a few counts were recorded for this clone. In the authors' workflow: Researchers report that nucleated cell counts were estimated from reference gene primer amplification. The assay was immunoSEQ multiplex PCR, and TCRdb's table has in-frame clones only and misses some. V and J calls and clone size come straight from that table; D and trimming were deduced from the DNA. The repertoire includes about 150,000 clones, approximately 88% of them detected once, and 6.6% sits in the top ten. With 4 bases removed from V and 3 bases from J, the gap between germline ends came to 16 bases. The CDR3 has 16 amino acids. Per germline, CDR1 SGHRS and CDR2 YFSETQ.

The TCR sequence derives from a woman aged 45-65 years who had recovered from COVID-19. Sequencing input: PBMCs or T cells enriched from blood (not recorded which). The V call is TRBV5-1, the J call TRBJ1-4; D is unresolved. As DNA, the CDR3 is TGCGCCAGCAGCCCCGAGGGCCAGAGAGCTAATGAAAAACTGTTTTTT. This sequence encodes CASSPEGQRANEKLFF.